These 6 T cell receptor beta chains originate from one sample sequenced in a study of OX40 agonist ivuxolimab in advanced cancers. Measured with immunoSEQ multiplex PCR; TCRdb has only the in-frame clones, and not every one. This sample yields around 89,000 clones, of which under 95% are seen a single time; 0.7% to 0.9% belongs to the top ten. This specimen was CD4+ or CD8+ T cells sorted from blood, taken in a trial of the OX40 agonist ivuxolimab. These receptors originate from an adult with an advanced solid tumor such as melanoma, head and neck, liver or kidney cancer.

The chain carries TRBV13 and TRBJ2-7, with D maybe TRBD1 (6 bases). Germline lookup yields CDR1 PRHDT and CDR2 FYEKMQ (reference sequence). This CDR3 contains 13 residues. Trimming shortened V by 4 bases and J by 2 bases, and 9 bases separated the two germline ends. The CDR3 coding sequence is TGTGCCAGCAGCTCGTCAGGGGCCTACGAGCAGTACTTC. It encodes CASSSSGAYEQYF.

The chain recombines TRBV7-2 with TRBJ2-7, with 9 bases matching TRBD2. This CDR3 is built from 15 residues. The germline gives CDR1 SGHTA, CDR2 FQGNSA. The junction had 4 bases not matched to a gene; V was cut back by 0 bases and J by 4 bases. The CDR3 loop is CASSLAAGGPYEQYF. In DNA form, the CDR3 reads TGTGCCAGCAGCTTAGCTGCGGGAGGGCCGTACGAGCAGTACTTC.

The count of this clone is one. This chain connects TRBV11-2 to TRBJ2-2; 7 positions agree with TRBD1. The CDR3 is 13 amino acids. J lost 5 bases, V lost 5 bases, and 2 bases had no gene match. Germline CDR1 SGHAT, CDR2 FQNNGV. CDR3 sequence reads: CASSGTVTGELFF. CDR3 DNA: TGTGCCAGCAGCGGGACAGTTACCGGGGAGCTGTTTTTT. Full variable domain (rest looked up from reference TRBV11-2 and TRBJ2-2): EAGVAQSPRYKIIEKRQSVAFWCNPISGHATLYWYQQILGQGPKLLIQFQNNGVVDDSQLPKDRFSAERLKGVDSTLKIQPAKLEDSAVYLCASSGTVTGELFFGEGSRLTVL.

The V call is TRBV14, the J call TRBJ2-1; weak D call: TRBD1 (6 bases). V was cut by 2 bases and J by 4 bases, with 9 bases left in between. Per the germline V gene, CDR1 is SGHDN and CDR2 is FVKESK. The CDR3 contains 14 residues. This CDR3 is CASSQLGAYNEQFF. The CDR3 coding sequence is TGTGCCAGCAGCCAATTGGGGGCGTACAATGAGCAGTTCTTC. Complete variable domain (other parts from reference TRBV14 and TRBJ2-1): EAGVTQFPSHSVIEKGQTVTLRCDPISGHDNLYWYRRVMGKEIKFLLHFVKESKQDESGMPNNRFLAERTGGTYSTLKVQPAELEDSGVYFCASSQLGAYNEQFFGPGTRLTVL.

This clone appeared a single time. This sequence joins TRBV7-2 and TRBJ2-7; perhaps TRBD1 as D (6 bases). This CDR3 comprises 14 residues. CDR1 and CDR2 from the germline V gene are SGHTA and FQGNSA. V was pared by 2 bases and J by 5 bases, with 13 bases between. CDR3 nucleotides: TGTGCCAGCAGCTTATTACAGGGTTCCCACGAGCAGTACTTC. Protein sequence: CASSLLQGSHEQYF.

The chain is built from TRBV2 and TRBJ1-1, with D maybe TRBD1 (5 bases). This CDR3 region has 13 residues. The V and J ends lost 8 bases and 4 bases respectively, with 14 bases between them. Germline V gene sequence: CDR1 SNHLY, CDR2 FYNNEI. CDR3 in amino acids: CASGGAMSTEAFF. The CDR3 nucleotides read TGTGCCAGCGGAGGGGCCATGAGCACTGAAGCTTTCTTT.